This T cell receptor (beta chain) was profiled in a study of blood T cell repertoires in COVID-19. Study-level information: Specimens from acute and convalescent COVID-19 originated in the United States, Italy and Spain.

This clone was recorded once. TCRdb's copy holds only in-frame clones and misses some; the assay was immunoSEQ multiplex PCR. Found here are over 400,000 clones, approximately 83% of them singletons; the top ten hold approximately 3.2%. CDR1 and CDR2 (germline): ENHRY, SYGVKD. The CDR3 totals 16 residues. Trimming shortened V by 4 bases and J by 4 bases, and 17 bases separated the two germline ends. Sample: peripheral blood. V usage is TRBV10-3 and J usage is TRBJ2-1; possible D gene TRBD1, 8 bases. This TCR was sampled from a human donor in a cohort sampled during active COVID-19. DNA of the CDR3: TGTGCCATCAGTGCCGACGACAGGGGAGGGTACAATGAGCAGTTCTTC. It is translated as CAISADDRGGYNEQFF.